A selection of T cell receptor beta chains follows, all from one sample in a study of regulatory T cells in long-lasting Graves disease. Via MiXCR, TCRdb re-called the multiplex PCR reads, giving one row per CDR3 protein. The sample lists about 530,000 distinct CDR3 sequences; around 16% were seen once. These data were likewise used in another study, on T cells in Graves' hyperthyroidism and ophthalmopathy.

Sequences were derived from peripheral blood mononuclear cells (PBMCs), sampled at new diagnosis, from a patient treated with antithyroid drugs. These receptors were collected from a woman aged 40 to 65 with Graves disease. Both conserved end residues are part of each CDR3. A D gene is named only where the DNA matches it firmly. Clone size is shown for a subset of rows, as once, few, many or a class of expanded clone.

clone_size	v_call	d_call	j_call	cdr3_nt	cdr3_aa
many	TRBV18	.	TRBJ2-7	TGTGCCAGCTCACCAACCGGGAAGATCTACGAGCAGTACTTC	CASSPTGKIYEQYF
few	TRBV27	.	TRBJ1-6	TGTGCCAGCAGTTTATTTATCGGGGGGCGGGGTTCACCCCTCCACTTT	CASSLFIGGRGSPLHF
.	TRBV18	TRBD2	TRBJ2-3	TGTGCCAGCTCACCGAGCCCCGCACCGGGGGGGGCGACAGATACGCAGTATTTT	CASSPSPAPGGATDTQYF
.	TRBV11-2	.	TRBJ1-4	TGTGCCAGCACCCCCCTCGTGATTGGTGAAAAACTGTTTTTT	CASTPLVIGEKLFF
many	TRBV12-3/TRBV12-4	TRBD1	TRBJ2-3	TGTGCCAGCAGCTTTATCCGAACAGGGGGTCCGGATACGCAGTATTTT	CASSFIRTGGPDTQYF
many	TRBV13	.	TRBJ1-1	TGTGCCAGCAGTCCTCAGGGTAATGAAGCTTTCTTT	CASSPQGNEAFF
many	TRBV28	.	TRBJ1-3	TGTGCCAGCAGCTTACCCCCCGGAGGAAACACCATATATTTT	CASSLPPGGNTIYF
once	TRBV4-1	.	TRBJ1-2	TGCGCCAGCAGCCAAGCGGAGGCCAACTATGGCTACACCTTC	CASSQAEANYGYTF
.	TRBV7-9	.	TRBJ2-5	TGTGCCAGCAGCTTCGACTCACAGGGATGGGAGACCCAGTACTTC	CASSFDSQGWETQYF
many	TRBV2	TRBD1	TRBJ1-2	TGTGCCAGCAGTGAACTGGGACAGGGAGGCTATGGCTACACCTTC	CASSELGQGGYGYTF
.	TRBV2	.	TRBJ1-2	TGTGCCAGCAGTGGGTGGGGGGGGGTCTACTATGGCTACACCTTC	CASSGWGGVYYGYTF
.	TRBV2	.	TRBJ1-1	TGTGCCAGCACCAAGGCAGGGGCGCTGAACACTGAAGCTTTCTTT	CASTKAGALNTEAFF
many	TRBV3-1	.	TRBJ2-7	TGTGCCAGCAGCCAGTACCACAACACGGACGAGCAGTACTTC	CASSQYHNTDEQYF
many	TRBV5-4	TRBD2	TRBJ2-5	TGTGCCAGCAGCTTGGGCCTAAATAGCGGGCCTAAAAGAGAGACCCAGTACTTC	CASSLGLNSGPKRETQYF
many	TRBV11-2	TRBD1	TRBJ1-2	TGTGCCAGCAGCTCCTACCGGGACAGATTTCAACCATACACCTTC	CASSSYRDRFQPYTF
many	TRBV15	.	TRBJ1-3	TGTGCCACCAGCAGAGGACAAAGCTCTGGAAACACCATATATTTT	CATSRGQSSGNTIYF
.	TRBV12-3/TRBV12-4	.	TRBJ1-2	TGTGCCAGCAGTTTATATGGGGAAGGGAAGGGCTACACCTTC	CASSLYGEGKGYTF
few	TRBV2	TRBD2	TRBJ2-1	TGTGCCAGCAGTGAGGTAGCGGGGGCCCTTTACAATGAGCAGTTCTTC	CASSEVAGALYNEQFF
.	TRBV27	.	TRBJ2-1	TGTGCCAGCAGTTTAGGGGACGCACACAATGAGCAGTTCTTC	CASSLGDAHNEQFF
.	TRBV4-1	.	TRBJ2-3	TGCGCCAGCAGCCAGGGGGAACTCACAGATACGCAGTATTTT	CASSQGELTDTQYF
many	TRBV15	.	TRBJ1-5	TGTGCCACCAGCAGGCCCCACGAGTACCCTTATAGCAATCAGCCCCAGCATTTT	CATSRPHEYPYSNQPQHF
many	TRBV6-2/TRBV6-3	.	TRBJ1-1	TGTGCCAGCACCGACGGGCCTCCTTTGGGTTTCTTT	CASTDGPPLGFF
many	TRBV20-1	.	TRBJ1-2	TGCAGTGCTAGTGTCGGCTGGACGGCTAACTATGGCTACACCTTC	CSASVGWTANYGYTF
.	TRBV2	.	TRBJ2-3	TGTGCCAGCAGCTTACAGTCGTTCCCAGATACGCAGTATTTT	CASSLQSFPDTQYF
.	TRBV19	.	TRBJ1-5	TGTGCCAGTAGCCCCCAGGTATTCGGGGAAGGTCAGCCCCAGCATTTT	CASSPQVFGEGQPQHF
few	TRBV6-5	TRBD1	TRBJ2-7	TGTGCCAGCAGTTACTTTCTAGACAGGGTCTTCAACGAGCAGTACTTC	CASSYFLDRVFNEQYF
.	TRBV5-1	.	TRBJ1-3	TGCGCCAGCAGCTTGGTCGGCAACTCTGGAAACACCATATATTTT	CASSLVGNSGNTIYF
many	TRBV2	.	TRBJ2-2	TGTGCCAGCGCGCTGTACAGTCAAGGCACCGGGGAGCTGTTTTTT	CASALYSQGTGELFF
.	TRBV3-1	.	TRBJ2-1	TGTGCCAGCAGCCTTGGGGCTAGCGCCTACAATGAGCAGTTCTTC	CASSLGASAYNEQFF
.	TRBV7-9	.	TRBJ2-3	TGTGCCAGCAGTCCTTGGATTGGGGGCACAGATACGCAGTATTTT	CASSPWIGGTDTQYF
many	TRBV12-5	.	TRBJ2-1	TGTGCTAGTGGTTTGGTAGCCGGGTATGTAACCTACAATGAGCAGTTCTTC	CASGLVAGYVTYNEQFF
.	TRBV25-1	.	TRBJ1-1	TGTGCCAGCAGTGAATCGTTGGAGGGGGCTGAAGCTTTCTTT	CASSESLEGAEAFF
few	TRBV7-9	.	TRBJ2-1	TGTGCCAGCAGCCAGGACAGTACCTACAATGAGCAGTTCTTC	CASSQDSTYNEQFF
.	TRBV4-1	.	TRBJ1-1	TGCGCCAGCAGCCAATCGAATCCCCCCCCGTGGGCTTTCTTT	CASSQSNPPPWAFF
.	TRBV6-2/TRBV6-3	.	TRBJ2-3	TGTGCCAGCAGTGTGGGATTCGGAGGGAATGCAGATACGCAGTATTTT	CASSVGFGGNADTQYF
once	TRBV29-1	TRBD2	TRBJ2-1	TGCAGCGCCATGGGGGAGGGTGGGGGTAAGCAGTTCTTC	CSAMGEGGGKQFF
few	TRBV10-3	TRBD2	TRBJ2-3	TGTGCCATCAGTGAGACTAGCGGGGGGGCGTATGGAGATACGCAGTATTTT	CAISETSGGAYGDTQYF
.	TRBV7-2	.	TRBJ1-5	TGTGCCAGCAGCTTAGATGTAGGGTTCAATCAGCCCCAGCATTTT	CASSLDVGFNQPQHF
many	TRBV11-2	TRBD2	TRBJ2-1	TGTGCCAGCAGCCTAGCCAATCCGGGACTAGCGGGGAGAGAGCAGTTCTTC	CASSLANPGLAGREQFF
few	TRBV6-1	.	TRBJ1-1	TGTGCCAGCAGCCAAACCCCCCGGGTGGGGAACACTGAAGCTTTCTTT	CASSQTPRVGNTEAFF
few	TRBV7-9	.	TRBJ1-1	TGTGCCAGCAGCTTAGCGTGGAAAGGCGCAGGGAACACTGAAGCTTTCTTT	CASSLAWKGAGNTEAFF
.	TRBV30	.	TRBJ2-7	TGTGCCTGGAGTGTCCCCCCAGGGGGAGGGGAGCAGTACTTC	CAWSVPPGGGEQYF
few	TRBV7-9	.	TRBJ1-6	TGTGCCAGCAGCTTAGCAGGCGACAGCTCCTATAATTCACCCCTCCACTTT	CASSLAGDSSYNSPLHF
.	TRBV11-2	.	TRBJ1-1	TGTGCCTGCAGCTTTTTGAAGGAAGCTTTCTTT	CACSFLKEAFF
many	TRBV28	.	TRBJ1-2	TGTGCCAGCAGTTCATCCCTACGGGGCTACACCTTC	CASSSSLRGYTF
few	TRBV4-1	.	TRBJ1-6	TGCGCCAGCAGCTACGGGACTAATTCACCCCTCCACTTT	CASSYGTNSPLHF
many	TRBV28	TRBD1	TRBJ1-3	TGTGCCAGCAGGCTGACAGGGCCCGGAAACACCATATATTTT	CASRLTGPGNTIYF
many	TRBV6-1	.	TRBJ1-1	TGTGCCAGCAAAACACAGGGTAGCACTGAAGCTTTCTTT	CASKTQGSTEAFF
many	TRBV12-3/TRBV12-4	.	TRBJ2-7	TGTGCCATCACCAACCGGGACCGGCCCTACGAGCAGTACTTC	CAITNRDRPYEQYF
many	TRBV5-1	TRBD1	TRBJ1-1	TGCGCCAGCAGCTGGGGGACAGGGGTTATGAACACTGAAGCTTTCTTT	CASSWGTGVMNTEAFF
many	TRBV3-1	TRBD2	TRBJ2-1	TGTGCCAGCAGCCAAGCATTCCCTAGCGGGACCGGAAACAATGAGCAGTTCTTC	CASSQAFPSGTGNNEQFF
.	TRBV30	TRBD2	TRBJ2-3	TGTGCCTGGAGTCTCCCCAGTGGGGGGGTGACAGATACGCAGTATTTT	CAWSLPSGGVTDTQYF
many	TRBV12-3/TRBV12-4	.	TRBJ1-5	TGTGCCAGCAGCCCTACAAATAGCAATCAGCCCCAGCATTTT	CASSPTNSNQPQHF
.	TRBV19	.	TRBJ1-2	TGTGCCAGTAGTATAGAGTATGGCTACACCTTC	CASSIEYGYTF
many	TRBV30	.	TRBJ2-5	TGTGCCTGGAAGGGACTCTCAGAGACCCAGTACTTC	CAWKGLSETQYF
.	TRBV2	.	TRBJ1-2	TGTGCCAGCAGTTACCCGGGGCGCGCAGGGCACTTC	CASSYPGRAGHF
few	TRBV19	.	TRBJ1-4	TGTGCCAGTAGCCTCGTAGGGCAAACTAATGAAAAACTGTTTTTT	CASSLVGQTNEKLFF
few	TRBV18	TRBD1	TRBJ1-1	TGTGCCAGCTCGTCACAGGGGGTGACGAACACTGAAGCTTTCTTT	CASSSQGVTNTEAFF
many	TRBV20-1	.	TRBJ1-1	TGCAGTGCTAGGGTAGCGGGAGGTGAGAACACTGAAGCTTTCTTT	CSARVAGGENTEAFF
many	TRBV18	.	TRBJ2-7	TGTGCCAGCTCACCCAGTAGGGTTGAGCAGTACTTC	CASSPSRVEQYF